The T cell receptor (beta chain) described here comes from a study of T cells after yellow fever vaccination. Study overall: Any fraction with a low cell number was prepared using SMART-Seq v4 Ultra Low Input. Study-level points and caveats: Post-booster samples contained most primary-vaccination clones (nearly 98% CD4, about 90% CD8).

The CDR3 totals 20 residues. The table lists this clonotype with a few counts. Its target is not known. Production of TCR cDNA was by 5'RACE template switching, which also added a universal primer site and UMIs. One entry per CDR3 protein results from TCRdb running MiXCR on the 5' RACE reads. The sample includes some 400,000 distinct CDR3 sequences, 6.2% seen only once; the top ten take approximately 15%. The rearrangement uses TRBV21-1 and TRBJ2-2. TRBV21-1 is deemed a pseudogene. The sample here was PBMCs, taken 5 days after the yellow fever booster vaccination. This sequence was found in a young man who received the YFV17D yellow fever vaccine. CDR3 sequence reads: CASSKDAGRGHFWNTGELFF. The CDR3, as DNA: TGTGCCAGCAGCAAAGATGCAGGCCGCGGCCATTTTTGGAACACCGGGGAGCTGTTTTTT.